The source of this T cell receptor beta chain is a study of blood T cell repertoires in COVID-19. The wider study: From T cells, B-cell-depleted T cells, or PBMCs came the material, which was cDNA or gDNA.

In the original processing: Amplifying reference gene primers gave estimates of nucleated cell counts. Generated by immunoSEQ multiplex PCR, the TCRdb table keeps only in-frame clones and is missing some. That table supplies the V and J calls and clone size; D and trimming were determined from the DNA. The sample lists 18,000 or so clones, 70% to 90% occurring once. The germline CDR1 and CDR2 sequences are MNHEY and SMNVEV (reference sequence). Trimming stripped 5 bases from V and 1 base from J, with 11 bases between. CDR3 length: 14 amino acids. The source of this sequence is a man in his forties or fifties with active COVID-19. The J gene is TRBJ2-5, the V gene TRBV27; D is undetermined. The material sequenced was peripheral blood. Here the CDR3 reads CASSPTVPQETQYF. CDR3 sequence (DNA): TGTGCCAGCAGTCCAACAGTCCCCCAAGAGACCCAGTACTTC.